A selection of T cell receptor beta chains follows, all from one sample in a study of blood T cell repertoires in COVID-19. Clones were sequenced by immunoSEQ multiplex PCR, and TCRdb holds only the in-frame ones, with some missing. The table shows roughly 79,000 clones, with 70% to 90% occurring only once. Sequenced: peripheral blood. The receptors were gathered from a man aged 50 to 60 with active COVID-19. Both conserved end residues are part of each CDR3. A D gene is named only where the DNA matches it firmly. A clone size is listed for some rows: how often the clone was seen (once, few, many), or a class if it is expanded.

TRBJ2-5,TRBD1,TRBV23-1,17,.,TGCGCCAGCAGTCAGGGAACAGGGGAGTTAATCCAAGAGACCCAGTACTTC,CASSQGTGELIQETQYF
TRBJ2-5,.,TRBV21-1,14,once,TGTGCCAGCAGCAATACAGGGGCCCAAGAGACCCAGTACTTC,CASSNTGAQETQYF
TRBJ2-3,TRBD2,TRBV14,19,.,TGTGCCAGCAGCCCCGCCGGGACTAACTATTTTACTAGCACAGATACGCAGTATTTT,CASSPAGTNYFTSTDTQYF
TRBJ2-7,.,TRBV2,13,.,TGTGCCAGCAGGGGGGACTGGGTGAGGGAGCAGTACTTC,CASRGDWVREQYF
TRBJ1-5,.,TRBV19,16,.,TGTGCCAGTAGTTCGCAGGGATTGGTGAGCAATCAGCCCCAGCATTTT,CASSSQGLVSNQPQHF
TRBJ1-5,.,TRBV6-5,14,.,TGTGCCAGCATAAGGGGGTCAAGCAATCAGCCCCAGCATTTT,CASIRGSSNQPQHF
TRBJ2-7,TRBD1,TRBV5-1,14,.,TGCGCCAGCGAAACCGGGACAGGGAGGTCCGAGCAGTACTTC,CASETGTGRSEQYF
TRBJ1-1,.,TRBV12-3/TRBV12-4,12,.,TGTGCCAGCAGCCCCGGTAGGGGCTCAGCTTTCTTT,CASSPGRGSAFF
TRBJ1-2,.,TRBV2,12,few,TGTGCCAGCTCGAGCGGGAACTATGGCTACACCTTC,CASSSGNYGYTF
TRBJ1-2,.,TRBV10-2,18,.,TGCGCCAGCAGGAGTGGGGCTGTCCCCGGAAGCCTGTTGTTGTTCTACACCTTC,CASRSGAVPGSLLLFYTF
TRBJ2-7,TRBD2,TRBV12-5,18,.,TGTGCTAGTGGGATTCTAAGGTATAGGGCGGGGGGGAACTACGAGCAGTACTTC,CASGILRYRAGGNYEQYF
TRBJ2-2,TRBD2,TRBV3-1/TRBV3-2,16,.,TGTGCCAGCAGCCAAGGGACTAGCGGGACCACCGGGGAGCTGTTTTTT,CASSQGTSGTTGELFF
TRBJ1-2,TRBD1,TRBV5-6,16,.,TGTGCCAGCAGACGTGGACCGGGACAGGGAAACTATGGCTACACCTTC,CASRRGPGQGNYGYTF
TRBJ2-3,TRBD2,TRBV13,15,.,TGTGCCAGCAGCTTCAAGACTAGCGGCACAGATACGCAGTATTTT,CASSFKTSGTDTQYF
TRBJ2-3,.,TRBV7-2,14,.,TGTGCCAGCAGCTTAGATGGGCGAACAGATACGCAGTATTTT,CASSLDGRTDTQYF
TRBJ1-2,.,TRBV10-3,13,.,TGTGCCATCAGTGAGTCGACAGTTCGGGGCTACACCTTC,CAISESTVRGYTF
TRBJ2-3,.,TRBV7-3,14,.,TGTGCCAGCAGCTTGTCTTCGAGCACAGATACGCAGTATTTT,CASSLSSSTDTQYF
TRBJ1-1,.,TRBV6-4,13,.,TGTGCCAGCAGAGCGACTCGAACGGGTTCGGCTTTCTTT,CASRATRTGSAFF
TRBJ1-5,.,TRBV2,15,few,TGTGCCAGCAGTGATGAGAACTGGTTGGATCAGCCCCAGCATTTT,CASSDENWLDQPQHF
TRBJ1-2,.,TRBV7-8,12,.,TGTGCCAGCAGCTTTTTTCGGGAAGGCTACACCTTC,CASSFFREGYTF
TRBJ2-5,.,TRBV4-1,15,.,TGCGCCAGCAGCCGAGGAGAGGAACCAAGAGAGACCCAGTACTTC,CASSRGEEPRETQYF
TRBJ2-1,.,TRBV28,12,once,TGTGCCAGCAGTTTATCTCTGTTTGAGCAGTTCTTC,CASSLSLFEQFF
TRBJ1-2,.,TRBV3-1/TRBV3-2,12,.,TGTGCCAGCACCTCAGGGTCTGCGAGCTACACCTTC,CASTSGSASYTF
TRBJ1-6,.,TRBV11-2,14,.,TGTGCCAGCTGCCGGGACTGGAATAATTCACCCCTCCACTTT,CASCRDWNNSPLHF
TRBJ2-7,TRBD2,TRBV28,16,.,TGTGCCAGCAGCCCCTCCGGGACTAGCACAGCCTACGAGCAGTACTTC,CASSPSGTSTAYEQYF
TRBJ2-7,TRBD1,TRBV7-9,14,.,TGTGCCAGCAGTAACCGGGACAGACCCTACGAGCAGTACTTC,CASSNRDRPYEQYF
TRBJ1-2,.,TRBV6-1,15,.,TGTGCCAGCAGTGAACAGTCGGGGGGTTTCTTTGGCTACACCTTC,CASSEQSGGFFGYTF
TRBJ2-4,TRBD1,TRBV28,16,.,TGTGCCAGCAAGCCCACCCAGGGGGTTGGCAAAAACATTCAGTACTTC,CASKPTQGVGKNIQYF
TRBJ1-6,.,TRBV7-8,14,.,TGTGCCAGCAGCTTAGCCCAAAACAGTACACCCCTCCACTTT,CASSLAQNSTPLHF
TRBJ2-7,TRBD1,TRBV5-4,15,.,TGTGCCAGCAGCCGGATGACAGGGGGTTCCTACGAGCAGTACTTC,CASSRMTGGSYEQYF
TRBJ1-1,TRBD1,TRBV20-1,14,.,TGCAGTGCTAGTTTGGGACAGATGAACACTGAAGCTTTCTTT,CSASLGQMNTEAFF
TRBJ1-3,.,TRBV4-1,17,.,TGCGCCAGCAGCCAGAGACCGACAGGAACCTCTGGAAACACCATATATTTT,CASSQRPTGTSGNTIYF
TRBJ1-6,TRBD1,TRBV27,13,few,TGTGCCAGCAGTGACAGGGGATTCTCACCCCTCCACTTT,CASSDRGFSPLHF
TRBJ1-6,.,TRBV7-2,16,.,TGTGCCAGCAGCTCCGGTATACCAGGGAGGAGTTCACCCCTCCACTTT,CASSSGIPGRSSPLHF
TRBJ2-3,TRBD2,TRBV5-1,17,once,TGCGCCAGCAGCTTGGCCGGGACTAGCGTTGGGACAGATACGCAGTATTTT,CASSLAGTSVGTDTQYF
TRBJ2-5,.,TRBV7-8,17,.,TGTGCCAGCAGCGACCCGCCAGGGGTACCCGACCAAGAGACCCAGTACTTC,CASSDPPGVPDQETQYF
TRBJ1-2,.,TRBV19,14,.,TGTGCCAGTAGTATGGAGTTCAGGGGCTATGGCTACACCTTC,CASSMEFRGYGYTF
TRBJ2-7,TRBD2,TRBV9,18,.,TGTGCCAGCAGCGTAGGGTTGGGAGGGGCTCTCAGCTCCTACGAGCAGTACTTC,CASSVGLGGALSSYEQYF
TRBJ2-7,TRBD2,TRBV28,15,.,TGTGCCAGCAGACGTTTTCTAGCGGGAGTCAACGAGCAGTACTTC,CASRRFLAGVNEQYF
TRBJ2-1,.,TRBV4-3,14,.,TGCGCCAGCAGCCAAGATCACAGCTACAATGAGCAGTTCTTC,CASSQDHSYNEQFF
TRBJ2-3,TRBD2,TRBV4-3,18,.,TGCGCCAGCAGCCAGGAAATCCTAGCGGGGGGGCCGGGAGATACGCAGTATTTT,CASSQEILAGGPGDTQYF
TRBJ1-3,.,TRBV6-5,13,.,TGTGCCAGCAGCCCCCGAGTGGGAAACACCATATATTTT,CASSPRVGNTIYF